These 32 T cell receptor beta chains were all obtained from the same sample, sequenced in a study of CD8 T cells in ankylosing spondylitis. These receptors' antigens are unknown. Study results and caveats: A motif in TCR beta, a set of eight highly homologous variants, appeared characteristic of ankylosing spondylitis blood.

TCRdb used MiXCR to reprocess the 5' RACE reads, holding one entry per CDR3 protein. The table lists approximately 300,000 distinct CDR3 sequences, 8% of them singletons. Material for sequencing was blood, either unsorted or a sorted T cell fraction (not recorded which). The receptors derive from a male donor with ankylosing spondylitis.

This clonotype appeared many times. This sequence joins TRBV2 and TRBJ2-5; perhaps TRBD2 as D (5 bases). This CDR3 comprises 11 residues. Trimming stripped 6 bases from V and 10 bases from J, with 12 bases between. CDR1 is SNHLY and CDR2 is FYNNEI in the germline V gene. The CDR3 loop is CASSSGSGQYF. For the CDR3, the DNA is TGTGCCAGCAGCTCTGGGAGCGGCCAGTACTTC.

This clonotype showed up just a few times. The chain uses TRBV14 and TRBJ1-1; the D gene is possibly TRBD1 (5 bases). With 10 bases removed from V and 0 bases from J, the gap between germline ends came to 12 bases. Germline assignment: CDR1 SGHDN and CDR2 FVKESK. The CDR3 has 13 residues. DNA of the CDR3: TGTGCCATTTCGTGGGGCCTGAACACTGAAGCTTTCTTT. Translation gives CAISWGLNTEAFF.

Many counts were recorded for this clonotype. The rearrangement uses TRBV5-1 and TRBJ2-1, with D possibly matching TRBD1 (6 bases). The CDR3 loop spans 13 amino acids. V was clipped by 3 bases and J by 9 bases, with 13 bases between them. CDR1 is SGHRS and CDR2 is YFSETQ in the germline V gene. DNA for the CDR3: TGCGCCAGCAGCTGGGACATGTCAAGTGAGCAGTTCTTC. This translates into CASSWDMSSEQFF.

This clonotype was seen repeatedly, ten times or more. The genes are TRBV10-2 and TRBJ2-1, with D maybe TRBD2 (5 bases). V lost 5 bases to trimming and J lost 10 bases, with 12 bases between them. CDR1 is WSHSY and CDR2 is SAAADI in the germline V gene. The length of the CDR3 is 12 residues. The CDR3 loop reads CASSSGEREQFF. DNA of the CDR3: TGCGCCAGCAGTTCCGGGGAGCGGGAGCAGTTCTTC.

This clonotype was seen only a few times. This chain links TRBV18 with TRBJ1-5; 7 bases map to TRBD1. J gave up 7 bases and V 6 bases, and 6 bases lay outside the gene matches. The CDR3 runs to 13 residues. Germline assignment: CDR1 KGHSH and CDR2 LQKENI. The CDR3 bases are TGTGCCAGCTCGCAGGGGGAAGGGCAGCCCCAGCATTTT. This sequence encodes CASSQGEGQPQHF. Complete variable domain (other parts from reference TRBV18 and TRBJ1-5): NAGVMQNPRHLVRRRGQEARLRCSPMKGHSHVYWYRQLPEEGLKFMVYLQKENIIDESGMPKERFSAEFPKEGPSILRIQQVVRGDSAAYFCASSQGEGQPQHFGDGTRLSIL.

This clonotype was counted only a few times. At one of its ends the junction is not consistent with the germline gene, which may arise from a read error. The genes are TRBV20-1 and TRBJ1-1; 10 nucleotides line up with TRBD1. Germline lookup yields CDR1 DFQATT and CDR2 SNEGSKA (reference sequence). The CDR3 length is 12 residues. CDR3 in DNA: TGCAGTGCGAGAGACAGGGGGCTTGAAGCTTTCTTT. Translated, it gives CSARDRGLEAFF.

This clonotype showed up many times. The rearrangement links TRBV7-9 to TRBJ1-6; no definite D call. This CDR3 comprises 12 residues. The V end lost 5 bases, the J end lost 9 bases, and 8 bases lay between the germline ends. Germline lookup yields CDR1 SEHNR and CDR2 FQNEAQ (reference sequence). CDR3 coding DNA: TGTGCCAGCAGCGTAGGAAGTTCACCCCTCCACTTT. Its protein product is CASSVGSSPLHF.

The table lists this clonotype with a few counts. CDR3 protein: CSARPGTMNTEAFF. The DNA of the CDR3 is TGCAGTGCTAGACCCGGGACAATGAACACTGAAGCTTTCTTT. The chain employs TRBV20-1 and TRBJ1-1; perhaps TRBD1 as D (6 bases). Germline values: CDR1 DFQATT, CDR2 SNEGSKA (reference sequence). Trimming removed 2 bases from V and 0 bases from J, with 10 bases in between. The CDR3 runs to 14 residues.

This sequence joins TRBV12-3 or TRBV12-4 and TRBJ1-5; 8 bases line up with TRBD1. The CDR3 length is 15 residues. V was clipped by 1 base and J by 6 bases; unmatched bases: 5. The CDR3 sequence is CASSLEQGDGQPQHF. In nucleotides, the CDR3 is TGTGCCAGCAGTTTAGAACAGGGGGACGGTCAGCCCCAGCATTTT.

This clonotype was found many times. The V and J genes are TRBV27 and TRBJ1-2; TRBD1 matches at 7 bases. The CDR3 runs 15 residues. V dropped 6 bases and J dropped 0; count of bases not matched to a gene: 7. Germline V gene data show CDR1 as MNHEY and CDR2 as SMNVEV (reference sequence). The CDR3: CASSPTGTANYGYTF. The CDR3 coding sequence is TGTGCCAGCAGCCCTACCGGGACAGCTAACTATGGCTACACCTTC.

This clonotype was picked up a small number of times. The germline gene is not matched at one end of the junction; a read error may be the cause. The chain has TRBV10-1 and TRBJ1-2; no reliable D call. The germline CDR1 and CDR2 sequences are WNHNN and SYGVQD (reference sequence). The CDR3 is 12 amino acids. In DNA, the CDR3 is TGCGCCAGCAGTGGTTCCACCACTTATCTGCACTTC. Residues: CASSGSTTYLHF.

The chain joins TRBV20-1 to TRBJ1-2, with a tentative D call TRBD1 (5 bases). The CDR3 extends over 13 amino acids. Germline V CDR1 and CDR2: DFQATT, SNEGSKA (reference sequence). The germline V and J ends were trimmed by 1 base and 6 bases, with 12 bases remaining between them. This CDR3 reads CSARVGDLDGYTF. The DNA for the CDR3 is TGCAGTGCTAGAGTGGGGGATCTCGATGGCTACACCTTC.

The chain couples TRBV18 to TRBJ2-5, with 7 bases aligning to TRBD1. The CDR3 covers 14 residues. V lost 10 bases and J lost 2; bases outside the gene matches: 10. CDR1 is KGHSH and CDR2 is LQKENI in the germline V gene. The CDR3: CATQRDREQETQYF. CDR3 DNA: TGTGCCACCCAGAGGGACAGAGAACAAGAGACCCAGTACTTC. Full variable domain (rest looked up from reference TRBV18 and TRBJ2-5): NAGVMQNPRHLVRRRGQEARLRCSPMKGHSHVYWYRQLPEEGLKFMVYLQKENIIDESGMPKERFSAEFPKEGPSILRIQQVVRGDSAAYFCATQRDREQETQYFGPGTRLLVL.

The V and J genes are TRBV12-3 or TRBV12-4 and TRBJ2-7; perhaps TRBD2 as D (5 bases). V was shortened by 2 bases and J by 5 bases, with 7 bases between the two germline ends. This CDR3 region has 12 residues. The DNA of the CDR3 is TGTGCCAGCAGTTTAATGGGAGACGAGCAGTACTTC. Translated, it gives CASSLMGDEQYF.

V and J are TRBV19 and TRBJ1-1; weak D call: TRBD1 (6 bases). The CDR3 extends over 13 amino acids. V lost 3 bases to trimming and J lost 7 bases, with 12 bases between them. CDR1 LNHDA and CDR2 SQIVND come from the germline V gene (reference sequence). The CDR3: CASSIDRQVEAFF. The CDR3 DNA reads TGTGCCAGTAGTATTGACCGACAGGTTGAAGCTTTCTTT.

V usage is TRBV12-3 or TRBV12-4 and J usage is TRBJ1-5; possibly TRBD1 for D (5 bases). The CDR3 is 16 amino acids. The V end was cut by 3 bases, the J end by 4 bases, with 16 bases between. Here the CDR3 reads CASSFGIAGRNQPQHF. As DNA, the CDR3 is TGTGCCAGCAGTTTCGGCATTGCAGGGCGGAATCAGCCCCAGCATTTT.

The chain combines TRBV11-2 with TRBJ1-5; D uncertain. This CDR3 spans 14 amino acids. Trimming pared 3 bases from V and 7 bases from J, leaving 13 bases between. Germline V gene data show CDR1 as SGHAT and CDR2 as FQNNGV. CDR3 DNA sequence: TGTGCCAGCAGCTTTAACGGTGGGGAACAGCCCCAGCATTTT. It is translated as CASSFNGGEQPQHF. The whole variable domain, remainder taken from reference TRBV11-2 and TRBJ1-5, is EAGVAQSPRYKIIEKRQSVAFWCNPISGHATLYWYQQILGQGPKLLIQFQNNGVVDDSQLPKDRFSAERLKGVDSTLKIQPAKLEDSAVYLCASSFNGGEQPQHFGDGTRLSIL.

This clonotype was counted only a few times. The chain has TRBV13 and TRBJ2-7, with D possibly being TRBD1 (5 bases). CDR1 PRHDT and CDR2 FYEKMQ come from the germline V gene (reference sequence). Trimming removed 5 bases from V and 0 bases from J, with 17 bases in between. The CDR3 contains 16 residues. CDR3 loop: CASSVRQRLGSYEQYF. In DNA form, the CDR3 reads TGTGCCAGCAGCGTACGACAGCGATTGGGCTCCTACGAGCAGTACTTC.

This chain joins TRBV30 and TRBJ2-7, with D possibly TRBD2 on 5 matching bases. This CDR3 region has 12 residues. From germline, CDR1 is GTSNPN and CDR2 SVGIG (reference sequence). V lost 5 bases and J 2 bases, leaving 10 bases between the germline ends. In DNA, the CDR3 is TGTGCCTGGGTGGACTCCCCCTACGAGCAGTACTTC. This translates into CAWVDSPYEQYF. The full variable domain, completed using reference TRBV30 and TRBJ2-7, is SQTIHQWPATLVQPVGSPLSLECTVEGTSNPNLYWYRQAAGRGLQLLFYSVGIGQISSEVPQNLSASRPQDRQFILSSKKLLLSDSGFYLCAWVDSPYEQYFGPGTRLTVT.

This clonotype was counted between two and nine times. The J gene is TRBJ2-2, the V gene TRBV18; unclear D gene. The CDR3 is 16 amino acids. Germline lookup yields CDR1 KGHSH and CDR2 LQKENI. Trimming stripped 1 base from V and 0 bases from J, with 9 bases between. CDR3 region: CASSPRPPANTGELFF. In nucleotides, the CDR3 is TGTGCCAGCTCACCACGGCCACCCGCGAACACCGGGGAGCTGTTTTTT.

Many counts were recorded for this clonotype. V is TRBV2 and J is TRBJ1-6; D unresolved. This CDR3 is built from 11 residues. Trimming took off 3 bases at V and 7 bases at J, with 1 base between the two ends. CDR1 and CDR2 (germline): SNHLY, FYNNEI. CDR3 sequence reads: CASSENSPLHF. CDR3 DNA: TGTGCCAGCAGTGAGAATTCACCCCTCCACTTT.

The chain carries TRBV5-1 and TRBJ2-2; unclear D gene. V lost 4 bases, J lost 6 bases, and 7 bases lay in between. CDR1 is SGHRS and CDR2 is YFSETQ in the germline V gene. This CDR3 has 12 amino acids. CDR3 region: CASSPDSGELFF. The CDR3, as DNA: TGCGCCAGCAGCCCGGATTCCGGGGAGCTGTTTTTT.

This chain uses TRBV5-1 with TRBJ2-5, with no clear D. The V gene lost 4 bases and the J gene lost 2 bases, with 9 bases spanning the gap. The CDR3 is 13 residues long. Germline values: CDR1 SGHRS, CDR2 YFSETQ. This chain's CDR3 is CASSPPEQETQYF. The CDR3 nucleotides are TGCGCCAGCAGCCCTCCGGAACAAGAGACCCAGTACTTC.

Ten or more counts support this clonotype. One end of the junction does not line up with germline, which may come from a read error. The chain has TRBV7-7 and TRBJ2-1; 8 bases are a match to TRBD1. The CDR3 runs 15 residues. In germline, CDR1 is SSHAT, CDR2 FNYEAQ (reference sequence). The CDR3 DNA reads TGTGCTAGCAGTTTCGGGACAGGTGATTTGTATGAGCAGTTCTTC. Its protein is CASSFGTGDLYEQFF.

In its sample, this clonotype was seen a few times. This CDR3 is CASSLILAGVHEQYF. Here the CDR3 DNA reads TGTGCCAGCAGTTTGATACTAGCGGGAGTACACGAGCAGTACTTC. The chain joins TRBV28 to TRBJ2-7, with TRBD2 matching over 11 bases. Germline V CDR1 and CDR2: MDHEN, SYDVKM. This CDR3 contains 15 residues. V lost 3 bases to trimming and J lost 5 bases; unmatched junction nucleotides: 6.

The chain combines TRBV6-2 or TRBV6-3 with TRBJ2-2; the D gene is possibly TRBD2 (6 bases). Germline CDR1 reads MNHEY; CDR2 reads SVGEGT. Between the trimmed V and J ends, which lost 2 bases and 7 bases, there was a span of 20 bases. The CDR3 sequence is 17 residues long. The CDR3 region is CASSYTNVSGRRGELFF. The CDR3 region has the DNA TGTGCCAGCAGTTACACCAACGTGTCAGGGAGGCGCGGGGAGCTGTTTTTT.

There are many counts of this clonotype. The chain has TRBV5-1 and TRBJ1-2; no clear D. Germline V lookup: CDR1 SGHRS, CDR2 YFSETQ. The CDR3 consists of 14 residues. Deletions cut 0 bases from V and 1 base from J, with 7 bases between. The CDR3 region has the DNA TGCGCCAGCAGCTTGGTCACGGATAACTATGGCTACACCTTC. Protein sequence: CASSLVTDNYGYTF.

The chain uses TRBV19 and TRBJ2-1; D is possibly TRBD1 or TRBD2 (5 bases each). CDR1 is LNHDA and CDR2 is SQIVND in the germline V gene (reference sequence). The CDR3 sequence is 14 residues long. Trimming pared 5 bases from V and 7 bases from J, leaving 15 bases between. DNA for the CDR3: TGTGCCAGTAGTCCCCGGGGCCGGAGGAATGAGCAGTTCTTC. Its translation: CASSPRGRRNEQFF.

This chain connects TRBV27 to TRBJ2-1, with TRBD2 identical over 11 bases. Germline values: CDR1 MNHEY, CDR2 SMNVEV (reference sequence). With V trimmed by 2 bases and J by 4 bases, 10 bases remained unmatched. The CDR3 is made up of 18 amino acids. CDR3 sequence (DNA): TGTGCCAGCAGTTTAACCCTTCCCGGGACTAGCGGTTACAATGAGCAGTTCTTC. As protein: CASSLTLPGTSGYNEQFF.

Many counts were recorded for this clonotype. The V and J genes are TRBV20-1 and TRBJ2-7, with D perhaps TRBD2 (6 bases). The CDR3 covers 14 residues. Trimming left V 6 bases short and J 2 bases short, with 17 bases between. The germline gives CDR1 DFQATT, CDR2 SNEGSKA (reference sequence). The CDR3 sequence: CSAPLLTSTYEQYF. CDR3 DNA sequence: TGCAGTGCCCCCCTCCTGACTAGTACCTACGAGCAGTACTTC.

CDR3 nucleotides: TGCAGTGCTAGAGATCGGCGGGCTAGCGGTTACAATGAGCAGTTCTTC. Its translation is CSARDRRASGYNEQFF. The chain employs TRBV20-1 and TRBJ2-1; the match to TRBD2 covers 7 bases. Per germline, CDR1 DFQATT and CDR2 SNEGSKA (reference sequence). This CDR3 is 16 amino acids long. The V gene end was trimmed by 0 bases and the J gene end by 4 bases; junction bases not matched to a gene: 9.

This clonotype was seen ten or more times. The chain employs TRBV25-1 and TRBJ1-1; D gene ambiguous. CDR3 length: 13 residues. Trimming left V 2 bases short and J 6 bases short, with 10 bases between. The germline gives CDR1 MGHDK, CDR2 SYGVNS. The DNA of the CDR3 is TGTGCCAGCAGTGAAGGGTTGGGCCCTGAAGCTTTCTTT. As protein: CASSEGLGPEAFF.